This TCR beta chain emerged from a study of cytomegalovirus exposure and HLA in healthy donors. CDR3 length equals 14 residues. V was shortened by 4 bases and J by 4 bases, with 16 bases between the two germline ends. CDR1 is GTSNPN, CDR2 SVGIG, per germline (reference sequence). PCR used 60 Vbeta primers and 13 Jbeta primers. Repertoires were generated with immunoSEQ multiplex PCR, while TCRdb's copy carries only in-frame clones and drops some. Here the sample table reports tens of thousands of clones. Overall study results and limits: Within an earlier analysis, most TCR beta V segments proved productive either about 87% or about 30% of the time.

As regards this clone: Its antigen is not identified.

This TCR came from a woman in her thirties in good health and CMV-seronegative. The sample taken for sequencing was PBMCs. V is TRBV30 and J is TRBJ1-1; D remains unclear. In DNA, the CDR3 is TGTGCCTGGACCCCCCGGGGAGGGCCCACTGAAGCTTTCTTT. Its protein product is CAWTPRGGPTEAFF.